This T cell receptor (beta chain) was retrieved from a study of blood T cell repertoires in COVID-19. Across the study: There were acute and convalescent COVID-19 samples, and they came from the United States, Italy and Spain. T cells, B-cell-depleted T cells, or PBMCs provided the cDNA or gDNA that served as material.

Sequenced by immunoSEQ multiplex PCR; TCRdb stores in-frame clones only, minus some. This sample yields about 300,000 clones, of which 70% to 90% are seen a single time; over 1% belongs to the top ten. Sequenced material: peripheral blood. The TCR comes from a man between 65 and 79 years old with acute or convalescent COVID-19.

This CDR3 reads CASSPRTGSGNTIYF. The DNA of the CDR3 is TGTGCCAGCAGCCCTAGGACAGGGTCTGGAAACACCATATATTTT. The chain employs TRBV11-2 and TRBJ1-3; 8 bases are a match to TRBD1. Trimming took 5 bases from V and 1 from J; bases not matched to a gene: 4. This CDR3 region has 15 residues. Germline V CDR1 and CDR2: SGHAT, FQNNGV. Combining the CDR3 with reference TRBV11-2 and TRBJ1-3 gives the whole variable domain EAGVAQSPRYKIIEKRQSVAFWCNPISGHATLYWYQQILGQGPKLLIQFQNNGVVDDSQLPKDRFSAERLKGVDSTLKIQPAKLEDSAVYLCASSPRTGSGNTIYFGEGSWLTVV.